These T cell receptor beta chains were read from a single sample in a study of cytomegalovirus exposure and HLA in healthy donors. Data came from immunoSEQ multiplex PCR; TCRdb stores just in-frame clones and leaves some out. The data show 150,000 to 200,000 clones, roughly 89% seen once. The sequenced sample consisted of PBMCs. These receptor sequences come from a young man in good health and CMV-seropositive. Both conserved end residues are part of each CDR3. D genes are given only for firm matches. Only part of the rows carry a size: once, few, many, or a class if the clone is expanded.

j_gene,v_gene,d_gene,abundance,CDR3nt,CDR3aa
TRBJ1-1,TRBV5-3,NA,few,TGTGCCAGAAGCTTGGAAGGAGAGAACACTGAAGCTTTCTTT,CARSLEGENTEAFF
TRBJ1-1,TRBV6-1,NA,NA,TGTGCCAGCAAAACAGGTTTGAACACTGAAGCTTTCTTT,CASKTGLNTEAFF
TRBJ2-7,TRBV27,TRBD2,NA,TGTGCCAGCAGTCCCGAGACTAGCGACTACGAGCAGTACTTC,CASSPETSDYEQYF
TRBJ2-5,TRBV2,NA,NA,TGTGCCAGCAGTGAACAGACTAGTGGGGAGACCCAGTACTTC,CASSEQTSGETQYF
TRBJ1-1,TRBV5-1,NA,NA,TGCGCCAGCAGCTCAGACCCGGGAGGAGACACTGAAGCTTTCTTT,CASSSDPGGDTEAFF
TRBJ2-2,TRBV4-1,TRBD1,once,TGCGCCAGCAGCCGAAAAGGGGCGGACAGGGCAGGTTTCGCGAACACCGGGGAGCTGTTTTTT,CASSRKGADRAGFANTGELFF
TRBJ1-2,TRBV15,TRBD1,NA,TGTGCCACCAGCAGAGTGGGACAGGGTGATGGCTACACCTTC,CATSRVGQGDGYTF
TRBJ1-1,TRBV7-9,NA,NA,TGTGCCAGCAGCTTAGACTCAGCTCTCTGGGAGTTGAACACTGAAGCTTTCTTT,CASSLDSALWELNTEAFF
TRBJ1-2,TRBV5-1,TRBD1,NA,TGCGCCAGCAGCTTCTCACAGGGGGACGGCTACACCTTC,CASSFSQGDGYTF
TRBJ2-7,TRBV6-5,TRBD2,NA,TGTGCCAGCAGAGTGACTAGCGGGAGTTCCTACGAGCAGTACTTC,CASRVTSGSSYEQYF
TRBJ2-4,TRBV10-3,TRBD1,NA,TGTGCCATCAGCGATGGGACAGGGAAAGACTTC,CAISDGTGKDF
TRBJ1-1,TRBV6-4,NA,NA,TGTGCCAGCAGCCCCTCGGGCGGGGTCACTGAAGCTTTCTTT,CASSPSGGVTEAFF
TRBJ2-2,TRBV5-1,TRBD2,few,TGCGCCAGCAGCTTCAAGCGGGAGATTGTCGGGGAGCTGTTTTTT,CASSFKREIVGELFF
TRBJ1-4,TRBV7-8,TRBD1,NA,TGTGCCAGCAGCTTCGACAGGGATAATAATGAAAAACTGTTTTTT,CASSFDRDNNEKLFF
TRBJ1-5,TRBV6-1,NA,NA,TGTGCCAGCAGTGAAAACCTGCAGGGGTTGAGGCAGCCCCAGCATTTT,CASSENLQGLRQPQHF
TRBJ1-1,TRBV25-1,NA,few,TGTGCCAGCAGAAACAAGAACACTGAAGCTTTCTTT,CASRNKNTEAFF
TRBJ2-1,TRBV28,NA,few,TGTGCCAGCAGTTTATCTACAAGTAGCAAGTCCAATGAGCAGTTCTTC,CASSLSTSSKSNEQFF
TRBJ1-3,TRBV4-1,NA,NA,TGCGCCAGCAGCCAAGAGTGGGGGGGCTCTGGAAACACCATATATTTT,CASSQEWGGSGNTIYF
TRBJ2-5,TRBV29-1,TRBD1,once,TGCAGCGTCCAGACCGTACAGGGGAGTAAAGAGACCCAGTACTTC,CSVQTVQGSKETQYF
TRBJ2-1,TRBV27,TRBD1,NA,TGTGCCAGCAGTTTATCGCGGGACAGGGCCTACAATGAGCAGTTCTTC,CASSLSRDRAYNEQFF
TRBJ1-1,TRBV27,NA,NA,TGTGCCAGCAGTTTACCCGACAGAGCTGAAGCTTTCTTT,CASSLPDRAEAFF
TRBJ2-2,TRBV5-6,TRBD1,NA,TGTGCCAGCAGCTTGGTGGGACAGGGGTCCTCCGGGGAGCTGTTTTTT,CASSLVGQGSSGELFF
TRBJ2-3,TRBV2,NA,NA,TGTGCCAGCAGTCCTCCAATACTAGCAGATACGCAGTATTTT,CASSPPILADTQYF
TRBJ2-3,TRBV2,NA,NA,TGTGCCAGCAGTGAAGGAGCAGGGCGGACAGATACGCAGTATTTT,CASSEGAGRTDTQYF
TRBJ2-1,TRBV2,TRBD2,NA,TGTGCCAGCAGCCAGACTAGCGGGAGGTATGAGCAGTTCTTC,CASSQTSGRYEQFF
TRBJ2-1,TRBV2,TRBD2,NA,TGTGCCAGCAGGACCATACCGGGACTAGCTGGGAATGAGCAGTTCTTC,CASRTIPGLAGNEQFF
TRBJ2-3,TRBV5-1,NA,NA,TGCGCCAGCAGCGTCCTGGCAGGCCGCACAGATACGCAGTATTTT,CASSVLAGRTDTQYF
TRBJ2-4,TRBV7-2,TRBD2,once,TGTGCCAGCAGCTTAGTCGGGGGGGCGGGTATTCAGTACTTC,CASSLVGGAGIQYF
TRBJ2-2,TRBV7-8,TRBD1,NA,TGTGCCAGCAGCTTAGGGGACAGCACCGGGGAGCTGTTTTTT,CASSLGDSTGELFF
TRBJ1-2,TRBV4-1,TRBD1,once,TGCGCCAGCAGCCAGGTAGGACAGGGGGCGTTCGGCTACACCTTC,CASSQVGQGAFGYTF
TRBJ2-7,TRBV4-1,TRBD1,NA,TGCGCCAGCAGCCACGTAAGGGGGCGGTACGAGCAGTACTTC,CASSHVRGRYEQYF
TRBJ2-5,TRBV16,NA,few,TGTGCCAGCAGCCCCGAGAGAACCCAGTACTTC,CASSPERTQYF
TRBJ2-2,TRBV6-4,NA,few,TGTGCCAGCAGTGACTCGAGGGAGAACACCGGGGAGCTGTTTTTT,CASSDSRENTGELFF
TRBJ2-5,TRBV6-6,TRBD1,NA,TGTGCCAGCAGCCCGGGACAGGTTGGGGAGACCCAGTACTTC,CASSPGQVGETQYF
TRBJ2-7,TRBV5-5,TRBD2,NA,TGTGCCAGCAGCTTGTCCGGGCTAGCGGGCTACGAGCAGTACTTC,CASSLSGLAGYEQYF
TRBJ2-1,TRBV10-3,NA,NA,TGTGCCATCAGTGAGGAAGGGGCGCTTCTGGTCGAGCAGTTCTTC,CAISEEGALLVEQFF
TRBJ1-4,TRBV27,TRBD1,NA,TGTGCCAGCAGTTCCAGGGGGCTGTCTAATGAAAAACTGTTTTTT,CASSSRGLSNEKLFF
TRBJ2-7,TRBV5-1,NA,NA,TGCGCCAGCAGCTTGGGACAGCTGGATCCGGACGAGCAGTACTTC,CASSLGQLDPDEQYF
TRBJ2-3,TRBV13,NA,NA,TGTGCCAGCAGCTCTAGACTACGCAGTACAGATACGCAGTATTTT,CASSSRLRSTDTQYF
TRBJ2-3,TRBV10-3,TRBD1,NA,TGTGCCATCAGTGTATCGACAGGGTGGAGATCAGATACGCAGTATTTT,CAISVSTGWRSDTQYF
TRBJ1-1,TRBV13,TRBD1,NA,TGTGCCAGCAGCTTAGGAGGGGGACAGAAGGGCACTGAAGCTTTCTTT,CASSLGGGQKGTEAFF
TRBJ2-5,TRBV5-1,TRBD1,NA,TGCGCCAGCAGCGTGACAGGGGGCGAGGAGACCCAGTACTTC,CASSVTGGEETQYF
TRBJ2-5,TRBV6-5,NA,NA,TGTGCCAGCAGTTACATGGGAGGCCAAGAGACCCAGTACTTC,CASSYMGGQETQYF
TRBJ2-3,TRBV28,TRBD1,NA,TGTGCCAGCAGTTCAGCCGGGACAGGGGGCACAGATACGCAGTATTTT,CASSSAGTGGTDTQYF
TRBJ1-1,TRBV4-1,TRBD1,NA,TGCGCCAGCAGCCAAGAGGATCCGGGACAGGGCTCTGAAGCTTTCTTT,CASSQEDPGQGSEAFF
TRBJ1-5,TRBV5-6,TRBD1,NA,TGTGCCAGCAGCTTGGCCGGACAGGGAAATCAGCCCCAGCATTTT,CASSLAGQGNQPQHF
TRBJ2-2,TRBV5-1,NA,once,TGCGCCAGCAGCTTGGCCGTTACGGGAGCGGCCGGGGAGCTGTTTTTT,CASSLAVTGAAGELFF
TRBJ2-1,TRBV5-4,TRBD2,NA,TGTGCCAGCAGCTTGGGGACTAGCGGTAAATACAATGAGCAGTTCTTC,CASSLGTSGKYNEQFF
TRBJ2-2,TRBV7-6,TRBD2,NA,TGTGCCAGCAGCTTAGCTACCGGGACTAGCGGGAAAGGGGGCACCGGGGAGCTGTTTTTT,CASSLATGTSGKGGTGELFF
TRBJ2-7,TRBV7-9,TRBD2,few,TGTGCCAGCAGCCCTGTAGCGGGAGGGGGGTACGAGCAGTACTTC,CASSPVAGGGYEQYF
TRBJ2-3,TRBV9,TRBD2,NA,TGTGCCAGCAGCCGAGATACTAGCGCTAGCACAGATACGCAGTATTTT,CASSRDTSASTDTQYF
TRBJ2-3,TRBV7-7,TRBD1,NA,TGTGCTAGCAGCCCGGGACAGGGGTATGCAGATACGCAGTATTTT,CASSPGQGYADTQYF
TRBJ2-3,TRBV2,NA,NA,TGTGCCAGCAGTGAACTAACCCGCACAGATACGCAGTATTTT,CASSELTRTDTQYF
TRBJ1-2,TRBV5-1,NA,NA,TGCGCCAGCAGCTTGGATACAGTAGGTGAGAGCTACACCTTC,CASSLDTVGESYTF
TRBJ1-1,TRBV11-3,TRBD1,NA,TGTGCCAGCAGCCCGGGACAGGGGAACACTGAAGCTTTCTTT,CASSPGQGNTEAFF
TRBJ2-2,TRBV5-6,TRBD1,NA,TGTGCCAGCAGCTTGCCGGGACAGGGATTCACCGGGGAGCTGTTTTTT,CASSLPGQGFTGELFF
TRBJ2-3,TRBV5-6,NA,NA,TGTGCCAGCAGCTTGGTCTTACTAGCTGCAGATACGCAGTATTTT,CASSLVLLAADTQYF
TRBJ2-1,TRBV9,NA,NA,TGTGCCAGCAGCGTACTGGGAGAAACCTACAATGAGCAGTTCTTC,CASSVLGETYNEQFF